One TCR beta chain is described in this entry. What it binds is unknown. TCRdb's copy holds only in-frame clones and misses some; the assay was immunoSEQ multiplex PCR. The sample contains 2.3 million or so clones, just over 90% of which appear only once. This entry belongs to a study of shared clonotypes between healthy human individuals. The study, taken as a whole, reports: The study found roughly 5.3% of naive CD4 clonotypes shared across four donors.

This clonotype originated in a man between 18 and 29 years old in good health. Some clones in this sample may be carry-over from other donors' samples. The sequenced sample was naive CD4+ T cells from PBMCs. As to subset: CD45RA+ positively selected.

The CDR3 is CASSSDGRNYGYTF. As DNA, the CDR3 is TGTGCCAGCAGCTCCGACGGAAGGAACTATGGCTACACCTTC. The rearrangement uses TRBV5-8 and TRBJ1-2; no clear D gene. V shed 3 bases and J shed 2 bases, with 11 bases lying between them. The CDR3 consists of 14 residues. Germline V gene lookup returns CDR1 SGHTS and CDR2 YDEGEE.